This T cell receptor (beta chain) came from a study of post-analysis software for immune sequencing data (dated by TCRdb to 2015 to 2017). Regarding the research as a whole: The recorded disease courses included relapsing-remitting, secondary progressive and progressive-relapsing multiple sclerosis, and some patients had no subtype annotation. The patient repertoires were compared against approximately twelve previously published healthy control repertoires obtained from donors aged about 6 to 27 years. A subset of samples was prepared in parallel using single-end sample barcoding, then pooled and co-amplified after Illumina adapter ligation. General findings and caveats noted by the study authors: Compared with controls, multiple sclerosis patients had significantly lower normalized Chao1 diversity, a finding suggesting substantial peripheral T-cell clonal expansion. The multiple sclerosis patient group was slightly younger than the control group. Roughly 5 TRBV segments, including TRBV5-6, TRBV5-1 and TRBV20-1, were significantly more frequent in patients than controls. Direct clustering with F measure showed strong co-clustering of samples prepared in the same batch, prompting a batch-effect correction.

Library prep was done by PCR. These reads were obtained on an Illumina HiSeq 2500. To reduce PCR and sequencing biases, unique molecular identifiers were built into the TCR beta cDNA libraries. About 500,000 cDNA molecules were obtained for every 1 to 10 million input T cells, so each molecule roughly corresponded to one T cell. The patient libraries were prepared and sequenced with the same protocol used for the earlier healthy control dataset. Samples belonging to the same batch were prepared together, multiplexed and sequenced on a shared HiSeq lane. Per the source publication's procedure: MIGEC handled the raw barcoded reads, throwing out single-read molecular identifier groups before consensus assembly and CDR3 extraction. VDJtools was used for post-analysis of the clonotype tables, and diversity was normalized by down-sampling every dataset to the size of the smallest sample. In repertoire overlap clustering, CDR3 amino acid sequences, but not nucleotide sequences, were matched to correct batch-related cross-sample contamination. The public reads were reanalyzed by TCRdb: fastp trimming at Q25, MiXCR alignment, in-frame beta chains only. For every CDR3 protein sequence, its rows merge into one entry that carries the most common genes and DNA. The V and J calls were determined by TCRdb, not by the authors. Here the sample has about 570,000 distinct CDR3 sequences; approximately 34% occur a single time. The top ten hold roughly 6% of the sample.

This clonotype was seen a handful of times. Its antigen is still unknown. No base quality values were provided; no much bigger clone lies one nucleotide off. From cysteine to phenylalanine, the CDR3 is 16 amino acids long. The sequence is cut down to CDR3 DNA, 48 bases in frame from base 1. Germline trimming amounts to 6 bases on V and 2 bases on J, with 10 as the count of junction bases outside the gene matches. To demonstrate the VDJtools post-analysis software, the study profiled TCR beta repertoires from the peripheral blood of about a dozen young patients with multiple sclerosis. Multiple sclerosis patients were children and adolescents aged roughly 6 to 15 years.

Rearrangement joined TRBV12-3 or TRBV12-4 to TRBJ2-3, with 8 bases in between that match TRBD2. The receptor was isolated from a girl aged 2-17 years with multiple sclerosis. The sequenced material came from blood. The encoded CDR3 is CASSPQRGRITDTQYF. The sequence in DNA is TGTGCCAGCAGCCCCCAGCGGGGGCGGATCACAGATACGCAGTATTTT.